The rows below give T cell receptor beta chains drawn from one sample of a study of shared clonotypes between healthy human individuals. Generated by immunoSEQ multiplex PCR, the TCRdb table keeps only in-frame clones and is missing some. The table lists more than 2 million clones, around 95% of them singletons. The source material was naive CD4+ T cells sorted from blood. All receptors derive from a man younger than 35 in good health. CDR3s include the opening cysteine and the closing phenylalanine or tryptophan. A D gene is named only where the DNA matches it firmly. Clone size appears in some rows only: once, few, many, or a class for an expanded clone.

clone size	V gene	D gene	CDR3 length	J gene	CDR3 protein	CDR3 DNA
.	TRBV5-1	TRBD1	17	TRBJ2-5	CASSSGRQGWFQETQYF	TGCGCCAGCAGCTCGGGCCGACAGGGGTGGTTCCAAGAGACCCAGTACTTC
.	TRBV4-3	.	15	TRBJ2-5	CASSQLRGLQETQYF	TGCGCCAGCAGCCAACTACGGGGCCTCCAAGAGACCCAGTACTTC
.	TRBV25-1	.	14	TRBJ1-1	CTSSDWTGNTEAFF	TGTACCAGCAGTGATTGGACGGGGAACACTGAAGCTTTCTTT
few	TRBV7-9	.	14	TRBJ2-5	CASSSDRYQETQYF	TGTGCCAGCAGCTCAGACCGGTACCAAGAGACCCAGTACTTC
.	TRBV5-1	TRBD1	17	TRBJ2-2	CASSKVTGGIGTGELFF	TGCGCCAGCAGCAAGGTGACAGGGGGCATCGGCACCGGGGAGCTGTTTTTT
.	TRBV9	TRBD1	15	TRBJ2-7	CASSPGGTGPHEQYF	TGTGCCAGCAGCCCCGGGGGGACAGGGCCCCACGAGCAGTACTTC
.	TRBV28	TRBD1	13	TRBJ1-2	CASSSGQGGGYTF	TGTGCCAGCAGTTCGGGACAGGGCGGGGGCTACACCTTC
.	TRBV19	.	12	TRBJ1-4	CATSGQIEKLFF	TGTGCCACCTCAGGACAGATAGAAAAACTGTTTTTT
.	TRBV5-1	.	19	TRBJ2-6	CASSLGPQAALSGANVLTF	TGCGCCAGCAGCTTGGGCCCCCAAGCCGCCCTGTCTGGGGCCAACGTCCTGACTTTC
.	TRBV6-5	TRBD1	14	TRBJ1-6	CASRTPGQPSPLHF	TGTGCCAGCAGAACGCCGGGACAGCCTTCACCCCTCCACTTT
.	TRBV11-2	.	16	TRBJ1-4	CASSSSNKDGNEKLFF	TGTGCCAGCAGCTCCTCGAACAAGGATGGGAATGAAAAACTGTTTTTT
.	TRBV5-4	TRBD1	15	TRBJ1-1	CASSNPTGANTEAFF	TGTGCCAGCAGCAATCCGACAGGGGCGAACACTGAAGCTTTCTTT
.	TRBV5-4	TRBD2	15	TRBJ2-1	CASSLARERYNEQFF	TGTGCCAGCAGCTTGGCGCGGGAGCGATACAATGAGCAGTTCTTC
.	TRBV4-1	TRBD1	16	TRBJ2-7	CASSQGPQGGRHEQYF	TGCGCCAGCAGCCAAGGACCACAGGGGGGCAGGCACGAGCAGTACTTC
.	TRBV27	TRBD1	15	TRBJ1-2	CASSPQTGRTYGYTF	TGTGCCAGCAGTCCGCAGACAGGGAGGACCTATGGCTACACCTTC
.	TRBV5-1	TRBD1	16	TRBJ2-5	CASSLGRGLEQETQYF	TGCGCCAGCAGCTTGGGCAGGGGGCTTGAACAAGAGACCCAGTACTTC
.	TRBV20-1	.	11	TRBJ1-1	CSAGPLTEAFF	TGCAGTGCTGGGCCGCTTACTGAAGCTTTCTTT
.	TRBV4-1	TRBD2	15	TRBJ2-3	CASSLGTSSTDTQYF	TGCGCCAGCAGCCTTGGGACTAGCAGCACAGATACGCAGTATTTT
.	TRBV5-1	.	15	TRBJ2-2	CASRGTGLNTGELFF	TGCGCCAGCAGAGGAACAGGCCTGAACACCGGGGAGCTGTTTTTT
.	TRBV27	TRBD1	16	TRBJ2-2	CASSFQGARETGELFF	TGTGCCAGCAGTTTCCAGGGGGCACGGGAGACCGGGGAGCTGTTTTTT
.	TRBV7-9	.	16	TRBJ2-1	CASSLFGGPFYNEQFF	TGTGCCAGCAGCTTATTTGGGGGCCCCTTCTACAATGAGCAGTTCTTC
.	TRBV30	TRBD2	17	TRBJ2-1	CAWSPYLTSGHYNEQFF	TGTGCCTGGAGCCCATACCTGACTAGCGGACACTACAATGAGCAGTTCTTC
.	TRBV7-9	TRBD2	15	TRBJ2-5	CASSSEIAGGETQYF	TGTGCCAGCAGCTCAGAAATAGCGGGAGGAGAGACCCAGTACTTC
.	TRBV30	TRBD1	16	TRBJ1-1	CAWKGAGGTSNTEAFF	TGTGCCTGGAAGGGGGCAGGAGGGACCTCGAACACTGAAGCTTTCTTT
few	TRBV27	.	8	TRBJ2-7	CASSPQYF	TGTGCCAGCAGTCCGCAGTACTTC
.	TRBV6-1	.	16	TRBJ2-2	CASSEYVNPSTGELFF	TGTGCCAGCAGTGAGTATGTGAATCCGAGCACCGGGGAGCTGTTTTTT
.	TRBV5-1	TRBD1	16	TRBJ1-2	CASSWPDRGGEDGYTF	TGCGCCAGCAGCTGGCCGGACAGGGGCGGGGAGGATGGCTACACCTTC
.	TRBV11-2	.	16	TRBJ2-1	CASSFAGTKSSNEQFF	TGTGCCAGCAGCTTCGCCGGGACAAAGAGTAGCAATGAGCAGTTCTTC
.	TRBV6-1	.	14	TRBJ2-7	CASKKDSPFYEQYF	TGTGCCAGCAAGAAGGACAGCCCTTTCTACGAGCAGTACTTC
.	TRBV28	TRBD1	15	TRBJ2-2	CASSLPDREIGELFF	TGTGCCAGCAGTTTACCCGACAGGGAAATCGGGGAGCTGTTTTTT
.	TRBV28	.	15	TRBJ1-2	CASSPPPGRGYGYTF	TGTGCCAGCAGTCCCCCCCCGGGACGAGGCTATGGCTACACCTTC